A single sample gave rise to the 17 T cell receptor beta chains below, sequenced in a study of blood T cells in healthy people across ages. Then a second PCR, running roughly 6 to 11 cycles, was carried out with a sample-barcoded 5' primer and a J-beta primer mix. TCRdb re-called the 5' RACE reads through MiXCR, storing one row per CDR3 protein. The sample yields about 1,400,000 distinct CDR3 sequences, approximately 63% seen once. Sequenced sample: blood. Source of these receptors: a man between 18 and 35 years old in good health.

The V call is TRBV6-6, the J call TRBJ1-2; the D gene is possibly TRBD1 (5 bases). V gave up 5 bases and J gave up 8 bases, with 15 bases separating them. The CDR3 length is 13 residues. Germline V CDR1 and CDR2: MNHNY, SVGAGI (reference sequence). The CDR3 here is CASSQRGLYGYTF. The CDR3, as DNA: TGTGCCAGCAGTCAAAGGGGACTATACGGCTACACCTTC.

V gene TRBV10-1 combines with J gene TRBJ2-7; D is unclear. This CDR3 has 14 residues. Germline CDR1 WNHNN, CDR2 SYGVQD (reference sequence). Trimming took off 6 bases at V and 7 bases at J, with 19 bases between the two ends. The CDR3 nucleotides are TGCGCCAGCAGAGATCACCGGCTTGGGTCAGAGCAGTACTTC. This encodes CASRDHRLGSEQYF.

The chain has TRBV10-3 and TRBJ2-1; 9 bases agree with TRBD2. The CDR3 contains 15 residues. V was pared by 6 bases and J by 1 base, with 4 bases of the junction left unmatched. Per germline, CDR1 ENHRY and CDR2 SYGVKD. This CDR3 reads CAIRAGGPSYNEQFF. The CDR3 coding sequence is TGTGCCATCAGGGCGGGGGGGCCGTCCTACAATGAGCAGTTCTTC.

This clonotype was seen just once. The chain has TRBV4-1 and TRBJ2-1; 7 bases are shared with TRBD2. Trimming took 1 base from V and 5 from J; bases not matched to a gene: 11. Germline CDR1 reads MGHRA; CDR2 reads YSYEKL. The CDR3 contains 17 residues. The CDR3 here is CASSQVAASGSNNEQFF. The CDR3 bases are TGCGCCAGCAGCCAAGTCGCGGCTAGCGGAAGTAACAATGAGCAGTTCTTC.

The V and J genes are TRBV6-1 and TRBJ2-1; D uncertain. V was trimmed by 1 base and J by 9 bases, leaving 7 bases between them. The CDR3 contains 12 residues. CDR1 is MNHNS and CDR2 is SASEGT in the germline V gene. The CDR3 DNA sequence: TGTGCCAGCAGTGAAGGTACTACTGAGCAGTTCTTC. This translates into CASSEGTTEQFF.

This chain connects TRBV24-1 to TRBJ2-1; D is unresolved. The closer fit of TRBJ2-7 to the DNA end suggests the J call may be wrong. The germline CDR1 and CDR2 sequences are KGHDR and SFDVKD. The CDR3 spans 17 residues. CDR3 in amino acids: CATSDLGSESSYNEQYF. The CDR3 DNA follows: TGTGCCACCAGTGATTTGGGTAGTGAGAGCTCCTACAATGAGCAGTACTTC.

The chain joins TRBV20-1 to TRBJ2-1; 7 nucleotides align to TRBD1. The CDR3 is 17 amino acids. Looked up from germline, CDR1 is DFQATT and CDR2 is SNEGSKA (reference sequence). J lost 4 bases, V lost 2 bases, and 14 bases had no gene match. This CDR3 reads CSARPLPGQSIYNEQFF. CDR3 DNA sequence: TGCAGTGCTAGACCGCTCCCGGGACAGTCCATATACAATGAGCAGTTCTTC.

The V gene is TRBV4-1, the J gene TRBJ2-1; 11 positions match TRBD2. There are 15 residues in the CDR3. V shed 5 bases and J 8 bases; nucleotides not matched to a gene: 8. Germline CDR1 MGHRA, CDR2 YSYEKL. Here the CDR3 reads CASSTTSGRGDEQFF. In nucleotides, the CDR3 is TGCGCCAGCAGCACCACTAGCGGGAGAGGAGATGAGCAGTTCTTC.

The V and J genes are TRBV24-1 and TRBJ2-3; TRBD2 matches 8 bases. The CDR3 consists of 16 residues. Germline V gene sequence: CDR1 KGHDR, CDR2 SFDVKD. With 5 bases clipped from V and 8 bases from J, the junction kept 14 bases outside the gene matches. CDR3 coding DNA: TGTGCCACCAGTGGAGGAGCGGGAGTATATGGAGGTACGCAGTATTTT. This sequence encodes CATSGGAGVYGGTQYF.

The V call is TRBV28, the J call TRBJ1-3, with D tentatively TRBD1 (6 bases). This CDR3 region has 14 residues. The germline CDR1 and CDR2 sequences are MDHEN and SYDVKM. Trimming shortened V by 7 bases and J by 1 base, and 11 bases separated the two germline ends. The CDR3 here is CASTQGFSGNTIYF. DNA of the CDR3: TGTGCCAGCACCCAGGGGTTTTCTGGAAACACCATATATTTT.

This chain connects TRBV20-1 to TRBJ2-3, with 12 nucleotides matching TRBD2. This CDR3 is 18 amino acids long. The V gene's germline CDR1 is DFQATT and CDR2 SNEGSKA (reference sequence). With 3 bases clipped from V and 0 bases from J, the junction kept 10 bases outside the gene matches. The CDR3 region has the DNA TGCAGTGCTAGTAGGATCGCTAGCGGGGGGGAGAGCACAGATACGCAGTATTTT. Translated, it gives CSASRIASGGESTDTQYF.

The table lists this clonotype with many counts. The CDR3 DNA sequence: TGTGCCAGCAGCCAAGAAGTCAGGTCTGGCTACACCTTC. Translation: CASSQEVRSGYTF. The V call is TRBV3-1, the J call TRBJ1-2, with unresolved D. CDR1 is LGHDT, CDR2 YNNKEL, per germline (reference sequence). Trimming stripped 0 bases from V and 7 bases from J, with 9 bases between. The CDR3 contains 13 residues.

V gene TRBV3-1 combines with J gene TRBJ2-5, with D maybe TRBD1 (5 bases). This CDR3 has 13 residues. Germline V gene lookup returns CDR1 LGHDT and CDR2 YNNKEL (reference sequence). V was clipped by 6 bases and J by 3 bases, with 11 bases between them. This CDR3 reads CASRRQPEETQYF. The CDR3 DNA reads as TGTGCCAGCAGGAGACAGCCTGAAGAGACCCAGTACTTC.

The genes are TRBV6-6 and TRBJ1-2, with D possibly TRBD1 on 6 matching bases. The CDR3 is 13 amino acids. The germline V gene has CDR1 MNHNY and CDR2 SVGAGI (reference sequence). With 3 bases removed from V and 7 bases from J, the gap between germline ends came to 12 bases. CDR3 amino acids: CASSYVRGTGYTF. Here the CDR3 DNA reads TGTGCCAGCAGTTATGTCAGGGGAACTGGCTACACCTTC.

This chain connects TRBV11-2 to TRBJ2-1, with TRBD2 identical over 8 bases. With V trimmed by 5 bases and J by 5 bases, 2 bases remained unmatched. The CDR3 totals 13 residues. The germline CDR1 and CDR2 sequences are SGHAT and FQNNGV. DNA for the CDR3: TGTGCCAGCAGCCATAGCGGGAACAATGAGCAGTTCTTC. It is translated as CASSHSGNNEQFF.

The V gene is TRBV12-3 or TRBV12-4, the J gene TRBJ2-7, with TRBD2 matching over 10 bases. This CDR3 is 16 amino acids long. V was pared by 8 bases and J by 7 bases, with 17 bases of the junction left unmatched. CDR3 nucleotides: TGTGCCAGCCAGGACATAGCGGGGGGCATACCTCGGGAGCAGTACTTC. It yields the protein CASQDIAGGIPREQYF.

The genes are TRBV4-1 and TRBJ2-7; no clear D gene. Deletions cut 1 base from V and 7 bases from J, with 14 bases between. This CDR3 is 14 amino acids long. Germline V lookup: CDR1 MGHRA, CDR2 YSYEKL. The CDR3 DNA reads TGCGCCAGCAGCCAAGGAATAACCCCGCTTGAGCAGTACTTC. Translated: CASSQGITPLEQYF.